This TCR beta chain was identified in a study of tumor-infiltrating lymphocytes in primary liver carcinoma. Scientists recovered RNA and DNA together from approximately 20-30 mg of unsorted bulk tissue. This CDR3 has 15 amino acids. Germline CDR1 MNHEY, CDR2 SVGEGT. With 7 bases clipped from V and 6 bases from J, the junction kept 8 bases outside the gene matches. The investigators made TCR beta cDNA from around 540 ng total RNA, using a constant-region primer. Library construction for TCR beta comprised three nested multiplex PCR rounds performed with slightly modified ARM-PCR. The opening two PCR rounds, about 11 cycles each, paired TRBV1-TRBV30 forward primers with a C-beta reverse primer. TCRdb reprocessed the multiplex PCR reads via MiXCR and lists one record per CDR3 protein. The sample has 75,000 to 80,000 distinct CDR3 sequences; 69% are singletons. Study-wide findings and caveats: A significantly higher top-250-clone fraction was recorded for tumors than for blood (p = 0.039).

Only one count was recorded for this clonotype. The antigen is undetermined. The source is a man between 35 and 55 years old with primary liver carcinoma and hepatitis B virus infection. The chain recombines TRBV6-2 or TRBV6-3 with TRBJ2-2, with 10 bases lining up with TRBD2. Input material: tumor-adjacent normal liver tissue. The CDR3 DNA is TGTGCCAGCACCGGACTAGCGGCGAGGGCCGGGGAGCTGTTTTTT. Protein product: CASTGLAARAGELFF.